This is a list of T cell receptor beta chains from one sample in a study of T cells in Graves' hyperthyroidism and ophthalmopathy. MiXCR, applied by TCRdb to the multiplex PCR reads, yields one record per CDR3 protein. The table records around 700,000 distinct CDR3 sequences, around 20% of them present only once. Sequencing was done on a sample of blood. The receptors originated from a woman aged 45-65 years with Graves' hyperthyroidism that later progressed to Graves' ophthalmopathy. CDR3s include the opening cysteine and the closing phenylalanine or tryptophan. D genes are given only for firm matches. Size is omitted from some rows. Given values are once, few, many or a class for expanded clones.

V gene	clone size	J gene	D gene	CDR3 DNA	CDR3 protein
TRBV24-1	NA	TRBJ2-1	TRBD1	TGTGCCACCAGTGATAACACAGGGGGCAGGGATGAGCAGTTCTTC	CATSDNTGGRDEQFF
TRBV6-4	few	TRBJ2-3	TRBD1	TGTGCCAGCAGTGACGGGACAGGGAGCACAGATACGCAGTATTTT	CASSDGTGSTDTQYF
TRBV11-2	many	TRBJ2-1	TRBD2	TGTGCCAGCAGCATTGAGCGGGGACCCTACAATGAGCAGTTCTTC	CASSIERGPYNEQFF
TRBV5-1	many	TRBJ2-1	NA	TGCGCCAGCAGCTTGACGCAAGGGAATGAGCAGTTCTTC	CASSLTQGNEQFF
TRBV7-9	NA	TRBJ2-2	NA	TGTGCCAGCAGCTTATTCGGGGACAATCTGAACACCGGGGAGCTGTTTTTT	CASSLFGDNLNTGELFF
TRBV28	NA	TRBJ1-3	NA	TGTGCCAGCAGAAGGGATATGAGGACCATATATTTT	CASRRDMRTIYF
TRBV11-2	few	TRBJ2-5	NA	TGTGCCAGCAGCTTAGAGTCAGGACAAGAGACCCAGTACTTC	CASSLESGQETQYF
TRBV10-3	NA	TRBJ2-1	TRBD2	TGTGCCATCAGTGACGGACTAGCGGGGGGCAATGAGCAGTTCTTC	CAISDGLAGGNEQFF
TRBV6-1	NA	TRBJ2-3	NA	TGTGCCAGCAGTGACTATAGGGCAGATACGCAGTATTTT	CASSDYRADTQYF
TRBV27	NA	TRBJ1-5	NA	TGTGCCAGCAGGAGTCCCAATCAGCCCCAGCATTTT	CASRSPNQPQHF
TRBV9	NA	TRBJ1-3	NA	TGTGCCAGCAGCGTGGATTTATCTGGAAACACCATATATTTT	CASSVDLSGNTIYF
TRBV20-1	many	TRBJ1-5	NA	TGCAGTGCCTCACCGGGCGCGGGACACAATCAGCCCCAGCATTTT	CSASPGAGHNQPQHF
TRBV9	NA	TRBJ2-1	NA	TGTGCCAGCGGCAGGACTCCCCTCCACAATGAGCAGTTCTTC	CASGRTPLHNEQFF
TRBV3-1	few	TRBJ2-3	NA	TGTGCCAACAGTCACGAATACGGACAGCTAGGCACAGATACGCAGTATTTT	CANSHEYGQLGTDTQYF
TRBV13	NA	TRBJ1-4	NA	TGTGCCAGCAACCACAGGGCGGGAGTTGAAAAACTGTTTTTT	CASNHRAGVEKLFF
TRBV20-1	many	TRBJ2-3	NA	TGCAGTGCTAGTATGGCGGGGGCCCGGGGAGATACGCAGTATTTT	CSASMAGARGDTQYF
TRBV30	few	TRBJ1-5	NA	TGTGCCTGGAGTGTTTCCAGGGGTTTCCAGCCCCAGCATTTT	CAWSVSRGFQPQHF
TRBV6-1	many	TRBJ1-5	TRBD1	TGTGCCAGCAGTGAACTGACAGGGGGCGGTCAGCCCCAGCATTTT	CASSELTGGGQPQHF
TRBV7-9	NA	TRBJ2-7	NA	TGTGCCAGCAGCTTTTACAACTCCTACGAGCAGTACTTC	CASSFYNSYEQYF
TRBV19	NA	TRBJ1-5	NA	TGTGCCAGTAGGCCCGAGGTGGTCAGTGTTGAGCCCCAGCATTTT	CASRPEVVSVEPQHF
TRBV29-1	few	TRBJ1-2	NA	TGCAGCGTTGAGTACGAGGCCTATGGCTACACCTTC	CSVEYEAYGYTF
TRBV10-2	few	TRBJ2-3	NA	TGCGCCAGCAGGAAGACAGGCCAAACAGATACGCAGTATTTT	CASRKTGQTDTQYF
TRBV15	NA	TRBJ2-3	NA	TGTGCCACCAGCAGAGATATCGCGGCGGGCACAGATACGCAGTATTTT	CATSRDIAAGTDTQYF
TRBV29-1	few	TRBJ2-3	NA	TGCAGCGTCATCCGGGACGGCACAGATACGCAGTATTTT	CSVIRDGTDTQYF
TRBV14	many	TRBJ2-1	TRBD2	TGTGCCAGCAGCCATACGGCGGGGGATGAGCAGTTCTTC	CASSHTAGDEQFF
TRBV7-3	NA	TRBJ1-1	NA	TGTGCCAGCAGCTTAGTTGGGGGGGCAGGCACTGAAGCTTTCTTT	CASSLVGGAGTEAFF
TRBV6-1	few	TRBJ2-1	NA	TGTGCCAGCAGTTCCCTCACGACCTTCAATGAGCAGTTCTTC	CASSSLTTFNEQFF
TRBV20-1	NA	TRBJ2-5	TRBD2	TGCAGTGCCCTCGGGGAGGGAGGGGAGACCCAGTACTTC	CSALGEGGETQYF
TRBV29-1	few	TRBJ1-2	NA	TGCAGCGTTGAAGAAGTTTCAGGGGTCTATGGCTACACCTTC	CSVEEVSGVYGYTF
TRBV7-2	few	TRBJ1-1	NA	TGTGCCAGCAGCTTAGATTCAGGGTTTACTGAAGCTTTCTTT	CASSLDSGFTEAFF
TRBV5-1	NA	TRBJ2-3	NA	TGCGCCAGCAGCTTGGTTGGGGCGAGGACAGATACGCAGTATTTT	CASSLVGARTDTQYF
TRBV20-1	NA	TRBJ1-5	TRBD1	TGCAGTGCTAGAGAGCGTAACCACTGGGGACAGGGGTTCAGCAATCAGCCCCAGCATTTT	CSARERNHWGQGFSNQPQHF
TRBV12-3/TRBV12-4	few	TRBJ2-7	TRBD2	TGTGTCAGCTCTGGGGGGGTAACCCCCTACGAGCAGTACTTC	CVSSGGVTPYEQYF
TRBV2	NA	TRBJ2-3	TRBD1	TGTGCCAGCAGGACAGGGTTCGCAGGTACGCAGTATTTT	CASRTGFAGTQYF
TRBV4-1	NA	TRBJ1-1	TRBD1	TGCGCCAGCAGCCCGATAACAGGGGGCCTCGTGGGCACTGAAGCTTTCTTT	CASSPITGGLVGTEAFF